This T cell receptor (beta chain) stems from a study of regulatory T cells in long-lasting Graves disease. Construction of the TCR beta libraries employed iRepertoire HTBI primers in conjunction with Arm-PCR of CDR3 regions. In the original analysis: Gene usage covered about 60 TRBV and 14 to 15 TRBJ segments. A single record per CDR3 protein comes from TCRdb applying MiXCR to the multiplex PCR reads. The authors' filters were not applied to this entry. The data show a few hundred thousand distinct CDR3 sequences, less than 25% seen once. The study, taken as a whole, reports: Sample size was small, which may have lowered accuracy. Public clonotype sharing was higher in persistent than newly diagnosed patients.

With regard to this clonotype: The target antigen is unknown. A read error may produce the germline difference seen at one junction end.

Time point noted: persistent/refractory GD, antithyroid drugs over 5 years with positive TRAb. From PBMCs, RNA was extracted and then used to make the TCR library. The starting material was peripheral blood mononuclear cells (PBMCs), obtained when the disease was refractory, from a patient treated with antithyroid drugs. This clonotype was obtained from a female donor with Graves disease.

This CDR3 is CAISIDSGQRYEQYF. The CDR3, as DNA: TGTGCCATTAGTATAGATTCGGGACAGCGTTACGAGCAGTACTTC. The rearrangement joins TRBV19 to TRBJ2-7, with 7 positions matching TRBD1. CDR3 length: 15 amino acids. Germline V gene lookup returns CDR1 LNHDA and CDR2 SQIVND (reference sequence).